The 16 T cell receptor beta chains in this list originate from one sample, sequenced in a study of cytotoxic CD8 clonotypes in ibrutinib-treated CLL. Measured with immunoSEQ multiplex PCR; TCRdb has only the in-frame clones, and not every one. The sample has approximately 200,000 clones, about 72% seen once. This specimen consisted of PBMCs, obtained after 24 months of ibrutinib treatment. All receptors derive from a human donor with chronic lymphocytic leukemia.

Only one count was recorded for this clone. The rearrangement joins TRBV7-2 to TRBJ1-2; D is ambiguous. V lost 3 bases to trimming and J lost 0 bases, with 8 bases between them. The CDR3 covers 14 residues. Looked up from germline, CDR1 is SGHTA and CDR2 is FQGNSA. This CDR3 reads CASSFGGSNYGYTF. Here the CDR3 DNA reads TGTGCCAGCAGCTTCGGCGGATCTAACTATGGCTACACCTTC.

This chain uses TRBV5-6 with TRBJ2-7; D perhaps matches TRBD2 (6 bases). The length of the CDR3 is 15 residues. V lost 0 bases to trimming and J lost 3 bases, with 13 bases between them. Germline-derived CDR1 and CDR2 are SGHDT and YYEEEE. The CDR3 DNA reads as TGTGCCAGCAGCTTGGCGGGGGACGGAAACTACGAGCAGTACTTC. Translated, it gives CASSLAGDGNYEQYF.

The chain links TRBV4-1 to TRBJ2-1, with D possibly TRBD2 on 6 matching bases. The length of the CDR3 is 15 residues. V was clipped by 1 base and J by 3 bases, with 10 bases between them. Per the germline V gene, CDR1 is MGHRA and CDR2 is YSYEKL. DNA of the CDR3: TGCGCCAGCAGCCAAGGGGCGGGATACTACAATGAGCAGTTCTTC. This codes for CASSQGAGYYNEQFF.

The chain is built from TRBV5-8 and TRBJ2-7; D call uncertain. V was pared by 1 base and J by 5 bases, with 7 bases between. Germline CDR1 reads SGHTS; CDR2 reads YDEGEE. The CDR3 has 12 residues. CDR3 nucleotides: TGTGCCAGCAGCTTGAGGAGTCACGAGCAGTACTTC. Translated, it gives CASSLRSHEQYF.

This sequence joins TRBV28 and TRBJ1-4, with TRBD1 matching over 9 bases. V trimming: 2 bases; J trimming: 8 bases; junction bases outside the gene matches: 15. The CDR3 runs to 18 residues. Germline V CDR1 and CDR2: MDHEN, SYDVKM. Written as DNA, the CDR3 is TGTGCCAGCAGTTTAGGGGACAGGGTGTTAGGGGCGTACGAAAAACTGTTTTTT. This gives the protein CASSLGDRVLGAYEKLFF.

This chain links TRBV29-1 with TRBJ1-2; D gene unclear. Germline V gene data show CDR1 as SQVTM and CDR2 as ANQGSEA. This CDR3 region has 14 residues. Trimming cost V 0 bases and J 2 bases, with 10 bases left between them. In nucleotides, the CDR3 is TGCAGCGTTGAAGACAGGACCAAGAACTATGGCTACACCTTC. This codes for CSVEDRTKNYGYTF.

Only one count was recorded for this clone. The chain has TRBV29-1 and TRBJ2-3, with no clear D. The CDR3 runs 13 residues. V dropped 4 bases and J dropped 1 base, with 9 bases sitting between them. Germline assignment: CDR1 SQVTM and CDR2 ANQGSEA. CDR3 DNA: TGCAGCGTTGGTATAACGGGCACAGATACGCAGTATTTT. Its protein is CSVGITGTDTQYF.

The chain combines TRBV20-1 with TRBJ2-7; the D is unclear. CDR3 length: 11 amino acids. The germline V and J ends were trimmed by 5 bases and 4 bases, with 9 bases remaining between them. The germline V gene has CDR1 DFQATT and CDR2 SNEGSKA (reference sequence). Written as DNA, the CDR3 is TGCAGTGCTCGCAACTGGTACGAGCAGTACTTC. It codes for CSARNWYEQYF.

Concerning this clone: Additional DNA sequences in this sample encode the identical CDR3. The rearrangement joins TRBV18 to TRBJ1-1; D is perhaps TRBD1 (5 bases). Trimming removed 1 base at V and 1 base at J, with 10 bases between. The CDR3 is made up of 15 amino acids. Germline CDR1 reads KGHSH; CDR2 reads LQKENI. For the CDR3, the DNA is TGTGCCAGCTCACCACTGGGTCAGGGGAACACTGAAGCTTTCTTT. Translation gives CASSPLGQGNTEAFF.

This chain joins TRBV5-1 and TRBJ1-2; D is possibly TRBD1 (5 bases). The CDR3 contains 16 residues. The V gene lost 1 base and the J gene lost 2 bases, with 15 bases spanning the gap. CDR1 and CDR2 from the germline V gene are SGHRS and YFSETQ. CDR3: CASSLWSGLWNYGYTF. The CDR3 nucleotides are TGCGCCAGCAGCTTGTGGTCGGGACTGTGGAACTATGGCTACACCTTC.

The sample holds a few counts of this clone. The chain carries TRBV6-1 and TRBJ2-1, with D tentatively TRBD1 (6 bases). Germline assignment: CDR1 MNHNS and CDR2 SASEGT. V was shortened by 8 bases and J by 5 bases, with 13 bases between the two germline ends. The CDR3 sequence is 13 residues long. CDR3 nucleotides: TGTGCCAGCGTCCAGACAGGAGACAATGAGCAGTTCTTC. Residues: CASVQTGDNEQFF.

There are a few counts of this clone. The rearrangement joins TRBV10-2 to TRBJ2-2; 13 positions match TRBD2. The CDR3 runs 17 residues. CDR1 and CDR2 from the germline V gene are WSHSY and SAAADI. After removal of 7 bases from V and 2 bases from J, the junction contained 7 bases not matched to a gene. CDR3 region: CASTKLAGGPNTGELFF. The CDR3 DNA is TGCGCCAGCACTAAACTAGCGGGAGGGCCTAACACCGGGGAGCTGTTTTTT.

J is TRBJ2-1 and V is TRBV5-4; 8 bases map to TRBD2. The CDR3 extends over 14 amino acids. CDR1 SGHNT and CDR2 YYREEE come from the germline V gene (reference sequence). J gave up 4 bases and V 4 bases, and 4 bases lay outside the gene matches. As DNA, the CDR3 is TGTGCCAGCAGCGAAACTAGCGGATACAATGAGCAGTTCTTC. Amino acid sequence: CASSETSGYNEQFF.

This clone was seen once. The J gene is TRBJ2-1, the V gene TRBV11-3; D is unresolved. This CDR3 region has 13 residues. V lost 1 base and J lost 8, with 9 bases in between. Germline CDR1 reads SGHNT; CDR2 reads YENEEA. CDR3 region: CASSLARLDEQFF. The CDR3 nucleotides read TGTGCCAGCAGCTTAGCTCGATTGGATGAGCAGTTCTTC.

This clone was found once. This chain links TRBV7-3 with TRBJ2-1; 10 nucleotides agree with TRBD2. Unmatched junction bases numbered 3, after V lost 3 bases and J lost 4 bases. CDR1 and CDR2 (germline): SGHTA, FQGTGA. The CDR3 extends over 15 amino acids. The DNA of the CDR3 is TGTGCCAGCAGCTTCGGGACTAGCGCGTACAATGAGCAGTTCTTC. The encoded protein is CASSFGTSAYNEQFF.

This chain connects TRBV9 to TRBJ2-2, with 11 nucleotides matching TRBD2. Germline V gene lookup returns CDR1 SGDLS and CDR2 YYNGEE. There are 16 residues in the CDR3. V was clipped by 4 bases and J by 1 base; unmatched bases: 3. The CDR3 bases are TGTGCCAGCAGCCCCGGGACTAGCGGGAACACCGGGGAGCTGTTTTTT. It specifies CASSPGTSGNTGELFF.